This T cell receptor (beta chain) was identified in a study of blood T cells in healthy people across ages. Study results and caveats: Diversity was higher, and naive CD4+ cells more numerous, in long-lived donors than in aged donors. Expanded clonotype changes were possibly confounded by unknown donor CMV status.

Trimming cost V 7 bases and J 7 bases, with 12 bases left between them. The CDR3 extends over 11 amino acids. Per the germline V gene, CDR1 is GTSNPN and CDR2 is SVGIG (reference sequence). Comment on this clonotype: Its antigen is as yet unknown.

The use of a sample-barcoded 5' primer and a J-beta primer mix characterized a second PCR of about 7 to 12 cycles. One entry per CDR3 protein results from TCRdb running MiXCR on the 5' RACE reads. The sample yields 790,000 or so distinct CDR3 sequences, more than 55% seen once. V is TRBV30 and J is TRBJ2-3; D gene unclear. Sample: blood. This TCR came from a middle-aged man in good health. The CDR3 region is CASSQAHTQYF. As DNA, the CDR3 is TGTGCCTCCTCCCAGGCGCATACGCAGTATTTT.